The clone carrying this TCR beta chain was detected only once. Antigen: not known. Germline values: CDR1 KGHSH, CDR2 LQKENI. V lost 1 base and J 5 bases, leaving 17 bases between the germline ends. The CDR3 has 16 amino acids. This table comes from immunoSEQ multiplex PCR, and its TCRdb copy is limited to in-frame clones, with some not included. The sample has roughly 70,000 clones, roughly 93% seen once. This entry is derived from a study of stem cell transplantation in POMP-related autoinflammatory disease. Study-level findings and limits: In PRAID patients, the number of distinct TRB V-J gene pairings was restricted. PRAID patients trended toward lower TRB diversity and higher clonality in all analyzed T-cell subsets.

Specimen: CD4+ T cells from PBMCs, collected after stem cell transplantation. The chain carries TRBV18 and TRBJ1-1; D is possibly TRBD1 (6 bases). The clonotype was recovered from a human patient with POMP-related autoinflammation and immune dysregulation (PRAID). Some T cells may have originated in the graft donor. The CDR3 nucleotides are TGTGCCAGCTCACCACGGATACAGGGAGGCGAGACTGAAGCTTTCTTT. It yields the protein CASSPRIQGGETEAFF.